This T cell receptor (beta chain) stems from a study of identical twins. Study outcomes and limitations: The models systematically underestimated how much out-of-frame TCR alpha was shared in monozygotic twins.

Note on this clonotype: No antigen is known for it.

The donor group consisted entirely of healthy Caucasians. TCRdb used MiXCR to reprocess the 5' RACE reads, holding one entry per CDR3 protein. The sample records 1.5 million or so distinct CDR3 sequences, under 35% being singletons. Looked up from germline, CDR1 is SQVTM and CDR2 is ANQGSEA. CDR3 length equals 15 residues. V was trimmed by 4 bases and J by 5 bases, leaving 18 bases between them. J is TRBJ1-5 and V is TRBV29-1; no reliable D call. The clonotype was recovered from a newborn girl in good health. Sequences were obtained from cord blood. CDR3 sequence: CSVVTAGLGDQPQHF. CDR3 in DNA: TGCAGCGTTGTTACGGCGGGTTTAGGCGATCAGCCCCAGCATTTT.